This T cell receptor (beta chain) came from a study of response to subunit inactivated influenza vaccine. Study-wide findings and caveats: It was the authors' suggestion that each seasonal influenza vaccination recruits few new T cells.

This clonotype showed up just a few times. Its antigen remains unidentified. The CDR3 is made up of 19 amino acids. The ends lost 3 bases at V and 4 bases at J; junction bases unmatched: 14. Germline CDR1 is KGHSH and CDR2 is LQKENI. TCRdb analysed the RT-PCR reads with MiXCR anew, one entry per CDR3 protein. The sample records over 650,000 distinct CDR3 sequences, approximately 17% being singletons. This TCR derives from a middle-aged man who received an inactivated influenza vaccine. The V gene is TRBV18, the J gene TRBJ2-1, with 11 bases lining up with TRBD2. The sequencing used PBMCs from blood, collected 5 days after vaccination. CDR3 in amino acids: CASSPQGTSGPQLYNEQFF. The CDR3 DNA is TGTGCCAGCTCACCGCAGGGGACTAGCGGCCCTCAACTATACAATGAGCAGTTCTTC.